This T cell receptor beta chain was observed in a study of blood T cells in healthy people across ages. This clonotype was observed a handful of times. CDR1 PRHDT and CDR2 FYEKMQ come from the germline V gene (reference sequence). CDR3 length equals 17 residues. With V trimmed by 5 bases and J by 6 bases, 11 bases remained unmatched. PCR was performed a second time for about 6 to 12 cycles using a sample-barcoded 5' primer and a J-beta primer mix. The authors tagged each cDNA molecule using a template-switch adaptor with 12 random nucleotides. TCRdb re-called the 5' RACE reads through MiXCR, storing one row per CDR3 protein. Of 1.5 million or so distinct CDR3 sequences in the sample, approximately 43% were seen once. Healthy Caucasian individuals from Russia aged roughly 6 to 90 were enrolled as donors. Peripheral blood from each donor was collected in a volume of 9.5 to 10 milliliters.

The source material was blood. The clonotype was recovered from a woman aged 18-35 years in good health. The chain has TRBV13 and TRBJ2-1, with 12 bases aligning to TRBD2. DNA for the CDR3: TGTGCCAGCAGCGGACTAGCGGGACCCCATAGAGGCAATGAGCAGTTCTTC. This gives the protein CASSGLAGPHRGNEQFF.